Presented here are 23 T cell receptor beta chains from one specimen sequenced in a study of T-cell reconstitution after alpha-beta-depleted transplantation in children. Unique molecular identifiers were used to barcode this TCRbeta library. MiXCR was run by TCRdb on the PCR reads, yielding one entry per CDR3 protein. The sample includes more than 85,000 distinct CDR3 sequences, under 13% of them seen just once. The specimen comprised PBMCs from the stem cell graft donor, sampled from the stem cell graft. These receptors came from a human donor who donated a stem cell graft to a child with acute lymphoblastic leukemia.

This clonotype has only a few counts. V usage is TRBV9 and J usage is TRBJ2-7; D perhaps matches TRBD2 (6 bases). This CDR3 comprises 15 residues. Germline CDR1 reads SGDLS; CDR2 reads YYNGEE. V lost 3 bases, J lost 2 bases, and 15 bases lay in between. CDR3: CASSGEAGTAYEQYF. Written as DNA, the CDR3 is TGTGCCAGCAGCGGGGAAGCGGGTACGGCCTACGAGCAGTACTTC.

Turning to this clonotype: With a much larger clone just one base away, this may be a read error. The rearrangement links TRBV7-2 to TRBJ2-3, with D hard to call. This CDR3 comprises 16 residues. The germline V gene has CDR1 SGHTA and CDR2 FQGNSA. V shed 0 bases and J shed 3 bases, with 13 bases lying between them. The DNA of the CDR3 is TGTGCCAGCAGCTTAGCCGCGCACTATCTTACAGATACGCAGTATTTT. Its translation: CASSLAAHYLTDTQYF.

This clonotype was detected ten times or more. J is TRBJ1-6 and V is TRBV20-1, with 10 bases lining up with TRBD1. With V trimmed by 1 base and J by 10 bases, 4 bases remained unmatched. Germline assignment: CDR1 DFQATT and CDR2 SNEGSKA (reference sequence). There are 14 residues in the CDR3. The CDR3 nucleotides are TGCAGTGCTAGAGCGGGACAGGGGAAGTCACCCCTCCACTTT. Its translation is CSARAGQGKSPLHF.

In its sample, this clonotype was seen many times. The V and J genes are TRBV9 and TRBJ2-3; D call uncertain. The germline V gene encodes CDR1 SGDLS and CDR2 YYNGEE. V shed 0 bases and J shed 2 bases, with 7 bases lying between them. This CDR3 is 14 amino acids long. Written as DNA, the CDR3 is TGTGCCAGCAGCGTAGACTACCTCACAGATACGCAGTATTTT. This translates into CASSVDYLTDTQYF.

This clonotype occurred many times. The junction shows a germline mismatch at one end, possibly a read error. This chain links TRBV7-2 with TRBJ2-7; 11 bases align to TRBD2. The CDR3 spans 14 residues. Germline CDR1 and CDR2: SGHTA and FQGNSA. The CDR3 region has the DNA TGCGCCAGCAGCTCGGGGACTAGCGGTTACGAGCAGTACTTC. Translating gives CASSSGTSGYEQYF. Supplemented by reference TRBV7-2 and TRBJ2-7, the full variable domain reads GAGVSQSPSNKVTEKGKDVELRCDPISGHTALYWYRQSLGQGLEFLIYFQGNSAPDKSGLPSDRFSAERTGGSVSTLTIQRTQQEDSAVYLCASSSGTSGYEQYFGPGTRLTVT.

This clonotype was recorded at least ten times. The chain couples TRBV29-1 to TRBJ1-2; the D gene is possibly TRBD1 (6 bases). Looked up from germline, CDR1 is SQVTM and CDR2 is ANQGSEA. CDR3 length: 14 amino acids. V lost 6 bases to trimming and J lost 7 bases, with 21 bases between them. CDR3 sequence (DNA): TGCAGCGTGAACCCGGAGGACAGCTTAAGTGGCTACACCTTC. It codes for CSVNPEDSLSGYTF.

This clonotype was seen ten or more times. This chain connects TRBV3-1 to TRBJ2-7; the match to TRBD2 covers 12 bases. Germline trimming cut 6 bases from V and 2 bases from J; bases unmatched to any gene: 2. CDR3 size: 14 residues. Germline V gene data show CDR1 as LGHDT and CDR2 as YNNKEL (reference sequence). CDR3 residues: CASRTSGRPYEQYF. The DNA of the CDR3 is TGTGCCAGCAGGACTAGCGGGAGACCCTACGAGCAGTACTTC.

As for this clonotype: One junction end does not reproduce the germline sequence, and a read error may be involved. This chain's CDR3 is CSWGLDRVAGYTF. CDR3 nucleotides: TGTTCCTGGGGACTGGACAGGGTGGCCGGCTACACCTTC. The chain links TRBV30 to TRBJ1-2, with TRBD1 matching over 8 bases. Looked up from germline, CDR1 is GTSNPN and CDR2 is SVGIG (reference sequence). The CDR3 length is 13 residues.

This clonotype was picked up many times. The chain is built from TRBV6-2 or TRBV6-3 and TRBJ2-3; no definite D call. Per germline, CDR1 MNHEY and CDR2 SVGEGT. The length of the CDR3 is 14 residues. Deletions cut 2 bases from V and 3 bases from J, with 9 bases between. CDR3 loop: CASSYPTLTDTQYF. CDR3 DNA sequence: TGTGCCAGCAGTTACCCAACATTGACAGATACGCAGTATTTT.

This clonotype was observed at least ten times. This rearrangement joins TRBV5-5 to TRBJ1-1, with 10 bases matching TRBD1. V shed 4 bases and J 4 bases; nucleotides not matched to a gene: 4. The CDR3 extends over 14 amino acids. Germline V CDR1 and CDR2: SGHKS, YYEKEE (reference sequence). Written as DNA, the CDR3 is TGTGCCAGCAGCCAACGACAGGGGGCCACTGAAGCTTTCTTT. Translating gives CASSQRQGATEAFF.

V usage is TRBV20-1 and J usage is TRBJ2-3, with 14 bases matching TRBD2. The CDR3 is 16 amino acids. Germline CDR1 reads DFQATT; CDR2 reads SNEGSKA (reference sequence). V gave up 2 bases and J gave up 4 bases; unmatched junction bases: 5. CDR3 nucleotides: TGCAGTGCTAGACGGGGACTAGCGGGGGCCGCAGATACGCAGTATTTT. Translation: CSARRGLAGAADTQYF.

This clonotype has ten or more counts. J is TRBJ2-7 and V is TRBV6-1, with D hard to call. The CDR3 loop spans 13 amino acids. Looked up from germline, CDR1 is MNHNS and CDR2 is SASEGT. V gave up 2 bases and J gave up 5 bases, with 10 bases separating them. The CDR3 here is CASSEWPRNEQYF. The CDR3 region has the DNA TGTGCCAGCAGTGAATGGCCCCGCAACGAGCAGTACTTC.

At least ten counts were recorded for this clonotype. In DNA, the CDR3 is TGCGCCAGCAGCCATGGACGGCTCACAACTAATGAAAAACTGTTTTTT. This sequence encodes CASSHGRLTTNEKLFF. V gene TRBV4-3 combines with J gene TRBJ1-4; unclear D gene. The germline V gene encodes CDR1 LGHNA and CDR2 YSLEER. The CDR3 runs to 16 residues. V was cut by 3 bases and J by 0 bases, with 11 bases left in between.

Ten or more counts support this clonotype. This chain uses TRBV6-5 with TRBJ1-5; D remains unclear. V was pared by 5 bases and J by 7 bases, with 12 bases between. Germline CDR1 and CDR2: MNHEY and SVGAGI. The CDR3 has 13 amino acids. The CDR3 DNA sequence: TGTGCCAGCAGTCTGGGCCCGGGACAGCCCCAGCATTTT. It encodes CASSLGPGQPQHF.

This clonotype was detected ten times or more. The rearrangement uses TRBV5-1 and TRBJ2-7; 10 nucleotides agree with TRBD2. The CDR3 is made up of 17 amino acids. J gave up 3 bases and V 3 bases, and 12 bases lay outside the gene matches. CDR1 SGHRS and CDR2 YFSETQ come from the germline V gene. The CDR3 nucleotides read TGCGCCAGCAGCTCAACTCACAGCGGGAGGGAACACTACGAGCAGTACTTC. Amino acid sequence: CASSSTHSGREHYEQYF.

In this sample, this clonotype turned up many times. The V gene is TRBV9, the J gene TRBJ2-5, with D possibly TRBD2 on 6 matching bases. The V gene lost 0 bases and the J gene lost 5 bases, with 8 bases spanning the gap. The CDR3 spans 13 residues. Germline CDR1 SGDLS, CDR2 YYNGEE. CDR3 coding DNA: TGTGCCAGCAGCGTAGGTGCGGGGGAGACCCAGTACTTC. Translation: CASSVGAGETQYF.

This clonotype was seen at least ten times. The rearrangement joins TRBV7-2 to TRBJ2-5, with D perhaps TRBD1 or TRBD2 (6 bases each). Trimming took 1 base from V and 5 from J, leaving 11 bases between them. The CDR3 totals 14 residues. CDR1 and CDR2 from the germline V gene are SGHTA and FQGNSA. DNA of the CDR3: TGTGCCAGCAGCTTAGGGGGGGCTGGGGAGACCCAGTACTTC. Amino acids: CASSLGGAGETQYF.

The table lists this clonotype with a few counts. This rearrangement joins TRBV9 to TRBJ2-3; unclear D gene. V was cut by 4 bases and J by 5 bases, with 17 bases left in between. CDR1 and CDR2 from the germline V gene are SGDLS and YYNGEE. This CDR3 comprises 15 residues. For the CDR3, the DNA is TGTGCCAGCAGCATAAGGGAAGGGTTGAAAGATACGCAGTATTTT. It is translated as CASSIREGLKDTQYF.

This clonotype was found many times. V is TRBV19 and J is TRBJ1-1; 7 bases line up with TRBD1. This CDR3 has 16 amino acids. The J segment lost 2 bases and the V segment lost 5 bases, leaving 11 bases of the junction unmatched. CDR1 and CDR2 (germline): LNHDA, SQIVND (reference sequence). The CDR3 coding sequence is TGTGCCAGTAGTGATCCCGGGACAGCAGAAAACACTGAAGCTTTCTTT. It codes for CASSDPGTAENTEAFF.

This clonotype was counted at least ten times. V usage is TRBV28 and J usage is TRBJ2-7, with 8 bases identical to TRBD2. The CDR3 is 14 residues long. Germline CDR1 reads MDHEN; CDR2 reads SYDVKM. The junction had 5 bases not matched to a gene; V was cut back by 3 bases and J by 4 bases. CDR3 region: CASSLSLAGYEQYF. The CDR3 nucleotides read TGTGCCAGCAGTTTGAGCCTAGCGGGTTACGAGCAGTACTTC. Variable domain in full (rest from reference TRBV28 and TRBJ2-7): DVKVTQSSRYLVKRTGEKVFLECVQDMDHENMFWYRQDPGLGLRLIYFSYDVKMKEKGDIPEGYSVSREKKERFSLILESASTNQTSMYLCASSLSLAGYEQYFGPGTRLTVT.

This clonotype was seen once. The chain couples TRBV6-6 to TRBJ1-2; weak D call: TRBD1 (5 bases). The germline V gene has CDR1 MNHNY and CDR2 SVGAGI (reference sequence). Trimming removed 6 bases at V and 7 bases at J, with 12 bases between. CDR3 size: 12 residues. The CDR3 region is CASRSGTSGYTF. CDR3 nucleotides: TGTGCCAGCAGGTCCGGGACCTCTGGCTACACCTTC.

This clonotype was observed many times. This sequence joins TRBV27 and TRBJ2-7; 10 positions agree with TRBD1. The CDR3 length is 15 residues. The V segment lost 5 bases and the J segment 3 bases; nucleotides outside the gene matches: 7. The V gene's germline CDR1 is MNHEY and CDR2 SMNVEV (reference sequence). The CDR3 protein is CASSHTGTGDYEQYF. The CDR3 DNA sequence: TGTGCCAGCAGTCATACCGGGACAGGGGACTACGAGCAGTACTTC.

This clonotype was observed many times. The chain links TRBV29-1 to TRBJ1-3; no reliable D call. Between the trimmed V and J ends, which lost 3 bases and 0 bases, there was a span of 6 bases. The CDR3 loop spans 13 amino acids. Germline loops: CDR1 SQVTM, CDR2 ANQGSEA. CDR3 amino acids: CSVEPGSGNTIYF. CDR3 coding DNA: TGCAGCGTTGAGCCAGGCTCTGGAAACACCATATATTTT.